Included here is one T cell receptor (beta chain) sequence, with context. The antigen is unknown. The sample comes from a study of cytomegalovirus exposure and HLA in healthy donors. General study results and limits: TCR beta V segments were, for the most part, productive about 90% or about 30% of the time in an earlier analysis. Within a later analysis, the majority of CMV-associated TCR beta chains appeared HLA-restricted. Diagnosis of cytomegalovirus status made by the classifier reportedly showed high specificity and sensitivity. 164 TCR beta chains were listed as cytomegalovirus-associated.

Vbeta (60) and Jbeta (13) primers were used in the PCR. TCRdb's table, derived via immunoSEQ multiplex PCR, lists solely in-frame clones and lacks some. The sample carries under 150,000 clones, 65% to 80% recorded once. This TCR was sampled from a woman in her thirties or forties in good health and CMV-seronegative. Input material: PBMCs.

In DNA form, the CDR3 reads TGTGCCAGCAGCGTCGCAGGGGGCGAAAATTCACCCCTCCACTTT. Its translation is CASSVAGGENSPLHF. This chain joins TRBV2 and TRBJ1-6; TRBD1 matches at 8 bases. The CDR3 extends over 15 amino acids. J lost 7 bases, V lost 6 bases, and 8 bases had no gene match. CDR1 SNHLY and CDR2 FYNNEI come from the germline V gene.